This is a list of T cell receptor beta chains from one sample in a study of blood T cell repertoires in COVID-19. Data came from immunoSEQ multiplex PCR; TCRdb stores just in-frame clones and leaves some out. The sample yields approximately 200,000 clones, roughly 89% seen once. The specimen was peripheral blood. The receptors stem from a man in his 60s who had recovered from COVID-19. Each CDR3 is given with its conserved first and last residue. The order of the fields is V gene, J gene, D gene, clone size, CDR3 protein, CDR3 DNA. The D gene is left open where the match is weak. Size is omitted from some rows. Given values are once, few, many or a class for expanded clones.

v_call: TRBV6-2/TRBV6-3; j_call: TRBJ2-1; d_call: NA; clone_size: NA; cdr3_aa: CASSLLNSYNEQFF; cdr3_nt: TGTGCCAGCAGCCTTCTTAACTCCTACAATGAGCAGTTCTTC
v_call: TRBV7-2; j_call: TRBJ2-7; d_call: TRBD1; clone_size: NA; cdr3_aa: CASSRGGNDEQYF; cdr3_nt: TGTGCCAGCAGCCGAGGGGGCAACGACGAGCAGTACTTC
v_call: TRBV30; j_call: TRBJ2-2; d_call: TRBD2; clone_size: NA; cdr3_aa: CAWSKGLAGVSGELFF; cdr3_nt: TGTGCCTGGAGTAAAGGACTAGCGGGAGTAAGCGGGGAGCTGTTTTTT
v_call: TRBV28; j_call: TRBJ1-5; d_call: NA; clone_size: NA; cdr3_aa: CASRPERGYQPQHF; cdr3_nt: TGTGCCAGCAGACCTGAGCGGGGTTATCAGCCCCAGCATTTT
v_call: TRBV24-1; j_call: TRBJ2-5; d_call: TRBD1; clone_size: NA; cdr3_aa: CATSDGRDRGRLETQYF; cdr3_nt: TGTGCCACCAGTGATGGCCGGGACAGAGGTCGTTTAGAGACCCAGTACTTC
v_call: TRBV19; j_call: TRBJ2-1; d_call: TRBD2; clone_size: NA; cdr3_aa: CASSIDPSGSYNEQFF; cdr3_nt: TGTGCCAGTAGTATAGATCCTAGCGGCTCCTACAATGAGCAGTTCTTC
v_call: TRBV11-3; j_call: TRBJ1-3; d_call: TRBD1; clone_size: NA; cdr3_aa: CASSLDQGGTASGNTIYF; cdr3_nt: TGTGCCAGCAGCTTAGATCAAGGTGGGACAGCCTCTGGAAACACCATATATTTT
v_call: TRBV5-1; j_call: TRBJ2-1; d_call: NA; clone_size: NA; cdr3_aa: CASSMDSYNEQFF; cdr3_nt: TGCGCCAGCAGCATGGACAGTTACAATGAGCAGTTCTTC
v_call: TRBV24-1; j_call: TRBJ2-2; d_call: TRBD2; clone_size: NA; cdr3_aa: CATSDWRTSGGAGELFF; cdr3_nt: TGTGCCACCAGTGATTGGCGGACTAGCGGGGGGGCCGGGGAGCTGTTTTTT
v_call: TRBV20-1; j_call: TRBJ2-1; d_call: NA; clone_size: few; cdr3_aa: CSASSARGVTGEQFF; cdr3_nt: TGCAGTGCTAGTTCCGCCAGGGGGGTAACTGGTGAGCAGTTCTTC
v_call: TRBV5-4; j_call: TRBJ1-1; d_call: NA; clone_size: NA; cdr3_aa: CASSFRGNTEAFF; cdr3_nt: TGTGCCAGCAGCTTTCGAGGGAACACTGAAGCTTTCTTT
v_call: TRBV18; j_call: TRBJ2-5; d_call: NA; clone_size: NA; cdr3_aa: CASSPSSETQYF; cdr3_nt: TGTGCCAGCTCACCAAGCTCGGAGACCCAGTACTTC
v_call: TRBV18; j_call: TRBJ1-6; d_call: NA; clone_size: NA; cdr3_aa: CASSPQGSYNSPLHF; cdr3_nt: TGTGCCAGCTCGCCTCAGGGCTCCTATAATTCACCCCTCCACTTT
v_call: TRBV7-8; j_call: TRBJ1-2; d_call: TRBD1; clone_size: NA; cdr3_aa: CASSPAGQGIDGYTF; cdr3_nt: TGTGCCAGCAGCCCCGCGGGACAGGGTATAGATGGCTACACCTTC
v_call: TRBV10-2; j_call: TRBJ1-3; d_call: TRBD1; clone_size: NA; cdr3_aa: CASRPTGITGNTIYF; cdr3_nt: TGCGCCAGCAGACCGACAGGGATCACGGGAAACACCATATATTTT
v_call: TRBV3-1/TRBV3-2; j_call: TRBJ1-5; d_call: NA; clone_size: NA; cdr3_aa: CASSPGTPLGDQPQHF; cdr3_nt: TGTGCCAGCAGCCCCGGGACACCCCTGGGGGATCAGCCCCAGCATTTT
v_call: TRBV28; j_call: TRBJ2-3; d_call: TRBD2; clone_size: NA; cdr3_aa: CASTRGGSTDTQYF; cdr3_nt: TGTGCCAGCACTCGGGGGGGAAGCACAGATACGCAGTATTTT
v_call: TRBV5-4; j_call: TRBJ1-2; d_call: TRBD1; clone_size: NA; cdr3_aa: CASSRQGAGDYGYTF; cdr3_nt: TGTGCCAGCAGCCGACAGGGGGCGGGGGACTATGGCTACACCTTC
v_call: TRBV5-6; j_call: TRBJ1-2; d_call: TRBD1; clone_size: NA; cdr3_aa: CASSSTGGYGYTF; cdr3_nt: TGTGCCAGCTCCTCGACAGGGGGGTATGGCTACACCTTC
v_call: TRBV27; j_call: TRBJ2-3; d_call: TRBD2; clone_size: NA; cdr3_aa: CASSFFSLPRLAGYEVTVTQYF; cdr3_nt: TGTGCCAGCAGTTTTTTTTCCCTTCCCCGACTAGCGGGGTATGAAGTGACGGTTACGCAGTATTTT
v_call: TRBV10-3; j_call: TRBJ2-7; d_call: NA; clone_size: NA; cdr3_aa: CAISDGDYEQYF; cdr3_nt: TGTGCCATCTCTGACGGGGACTACGAGCAGTACTTC
v_call: TRBV6-1; j_call: TRBJ2-7; d_call: NA; clone_size: NA; cdr3_aa: CASSEVAYEDEQYF; cdr3_nt: TGTGCCAGCAGTGAAGTAGCGTATGAGGACGAGCAGTACTTC
v_call: TRBV19; j_call: TRBJ2-7; d_call: NA; clone_size: NA; cdr3_aa: CASSMGGPNKRNEQYF; cdr3_nt: TGTGCCAGTAGTATGGGGGGACCAAACAAAAGAAACGAGCAGTACTTC
v_call: TRBV3-1/TRBV3-2; j_call: TRBJ2-3; d_call: NA; clone_size: NA; cdr3_aa: CASSQVTDTDTQYF; cdr3_nt: TGTGCCAGCAGCCAAGTGACAGACACAGATACGCAGTATTTT
v_call: TRBV9; j_call: TRBJ1-2; d_call: TRBD1; clone_size: NA; cdr3_aa: CASSVTDRGLNGYTF; cdr3_nt: TGTGCCAGCAGCGTAACGGACAGGGGGTTAAATGGCTACACCTTC
v_call: TRBV3-1/TRBV3-2; j_call: TRBJ2-7; d_call: TRBD1; clone_size: NA; cdr3_aa: CASSRTGTGSFEQYF; cdr3_nt: TGTGCCAGCAGCCGGACCGGGACAGGCTCCTTCGAGCAGTACTTC
v_call: TRBV7-2; j_call: TRBJ1-1; d_call: NA; clone_size: NA; cdr3_aa: CASSLAHLGGPTEAFF; cdr3_nt: TGTGCCAGCAGCTTAGCCCATCTCGGGGGGCCAACTGAAGCTTTCTTT
v_call: TRBV5-4; j_call: TRBJ2-1; d_call: TRBD2; clone_size: NA; cdr3_aa: CASTRLATVF; cdr3_nt: TGTGCCAGCACTAGACTAGCGACAGTCTTC
v_call: TRBV9; j_call: TRBJ1-2; d_call: NA; clone_size: NA; cdr3_aa: CASSVTSDSVYGYTF; cdr3_nt: TGTGCCAGCAGCGTAACATCAGACAGTGTCTATGGCTACACCTTC